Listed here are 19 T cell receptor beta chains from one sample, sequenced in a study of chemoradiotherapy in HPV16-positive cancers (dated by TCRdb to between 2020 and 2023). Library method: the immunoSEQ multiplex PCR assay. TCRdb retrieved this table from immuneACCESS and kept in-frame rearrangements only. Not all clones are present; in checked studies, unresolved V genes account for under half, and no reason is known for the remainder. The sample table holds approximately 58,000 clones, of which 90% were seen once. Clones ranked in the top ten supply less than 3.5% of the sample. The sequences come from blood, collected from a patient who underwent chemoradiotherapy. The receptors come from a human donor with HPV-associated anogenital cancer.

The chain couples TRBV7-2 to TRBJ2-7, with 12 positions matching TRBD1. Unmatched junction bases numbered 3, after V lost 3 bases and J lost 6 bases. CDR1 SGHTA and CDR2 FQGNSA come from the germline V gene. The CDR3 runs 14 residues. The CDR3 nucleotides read TGTGCCAGCAGCTTGGGACAGGGGGCGATCGAGCAGTACTTC. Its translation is CASSLGQGAIEQYF.

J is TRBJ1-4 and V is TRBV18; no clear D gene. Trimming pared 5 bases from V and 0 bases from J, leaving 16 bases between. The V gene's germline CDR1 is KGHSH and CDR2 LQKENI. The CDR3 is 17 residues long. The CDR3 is CASSAIQADATNEKLFF. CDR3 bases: TGTGCCAGCTCAGCCATCCAGGCCGATGCAACTAATGAAAAACTGTTTTTT.

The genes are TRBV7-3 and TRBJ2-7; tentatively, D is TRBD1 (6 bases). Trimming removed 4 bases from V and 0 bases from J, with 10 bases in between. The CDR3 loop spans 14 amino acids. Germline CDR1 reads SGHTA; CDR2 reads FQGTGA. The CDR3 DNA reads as TGTGCCAGCAGCTCGGACAGATTCTCCTACGAGCAGTACTTC. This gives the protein CASSSDRFSYEQYF.

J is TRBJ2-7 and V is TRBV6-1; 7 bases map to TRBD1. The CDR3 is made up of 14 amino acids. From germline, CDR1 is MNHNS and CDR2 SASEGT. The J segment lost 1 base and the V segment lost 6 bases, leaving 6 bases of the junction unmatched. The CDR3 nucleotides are TGTGCCAGCAGGGGATTGACAGGGTCCTACGAGCAGTACTTC. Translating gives CASRGLTGSYEQYF.

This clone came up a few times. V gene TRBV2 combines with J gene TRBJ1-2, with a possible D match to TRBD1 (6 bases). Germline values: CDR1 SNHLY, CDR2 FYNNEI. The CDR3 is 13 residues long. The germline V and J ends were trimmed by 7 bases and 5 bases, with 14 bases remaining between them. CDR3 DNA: TGTGCCAGCAAGGGGGTGGGATATTATGGCTACACCTTC. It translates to CASKGVGYYGYTF.

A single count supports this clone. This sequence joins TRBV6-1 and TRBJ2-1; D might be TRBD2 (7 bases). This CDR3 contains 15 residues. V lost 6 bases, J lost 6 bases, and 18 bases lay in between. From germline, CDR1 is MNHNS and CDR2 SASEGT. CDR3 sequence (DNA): TGTGCCAGCAGCTCCCGGGGGGCGCAGGCCAATGAGCAGTTCTTC. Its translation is CASSSRGAQANEQFF.

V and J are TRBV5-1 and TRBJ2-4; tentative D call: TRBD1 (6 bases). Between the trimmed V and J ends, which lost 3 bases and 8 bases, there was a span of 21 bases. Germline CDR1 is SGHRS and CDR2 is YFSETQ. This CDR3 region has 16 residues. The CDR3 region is CASSSSGTYERDIQYF. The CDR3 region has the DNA TGCGCCAGCAGCTCTTCCGGGACATACGAAAGGGACATTCAGTACTTC.

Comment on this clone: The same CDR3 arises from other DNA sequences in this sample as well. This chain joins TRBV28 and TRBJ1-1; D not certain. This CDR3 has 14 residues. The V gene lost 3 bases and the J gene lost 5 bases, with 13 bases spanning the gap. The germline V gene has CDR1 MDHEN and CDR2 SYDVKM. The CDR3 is CASSLGGFNTEAFF. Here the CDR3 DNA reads TGTGCCAGCAGTTTGGGCGGCTTTAATACTGAAGCTTTCTTT.

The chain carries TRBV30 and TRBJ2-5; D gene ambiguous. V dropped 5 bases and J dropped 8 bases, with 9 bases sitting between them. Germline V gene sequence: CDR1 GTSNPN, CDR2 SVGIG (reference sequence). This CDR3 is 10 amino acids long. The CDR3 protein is CAWGLITQYF. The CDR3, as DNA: TGTGCCTGGGGCCTCATCACCCAGTACTTC. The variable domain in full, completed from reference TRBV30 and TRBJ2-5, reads SQTIHQWPATLVQPVGSPLSLECTVEGTSNPNLYWYRQAAGRGLQLLFYSVGIGQISSEVPQNLSASRPQDRQFILSSKKLLLSDSGFYLCAWGLITQYFGPGTRLLVL.

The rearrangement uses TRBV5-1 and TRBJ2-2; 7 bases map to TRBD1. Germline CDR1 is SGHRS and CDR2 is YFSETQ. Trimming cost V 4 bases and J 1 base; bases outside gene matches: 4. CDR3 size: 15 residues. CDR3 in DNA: TGCGCCAGCAGCAAGAGGACAGGGAACACCGGGGAGCTGTTTTTT. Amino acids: CASSKRTGNTGELFF. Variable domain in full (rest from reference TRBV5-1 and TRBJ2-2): KAGVTQTPRYLIKTRGQQVTLSCSPISGHRSVSWYQQTPGQGLQFLFEYFSETQRNKGNFPGRFSGRQFSNSRSEMNVSTLELGDSALYLCASSKRTGNTGELFFGEGSRLTVL.

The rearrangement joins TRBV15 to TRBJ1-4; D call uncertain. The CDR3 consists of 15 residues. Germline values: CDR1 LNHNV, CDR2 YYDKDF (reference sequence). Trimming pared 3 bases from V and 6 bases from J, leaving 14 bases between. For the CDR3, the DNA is TGTGCCACCAGCAGTCGCGGGCCTGGGGATGAAAAACTGTTTTTT. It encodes CATSSRGPGDEKLFF.

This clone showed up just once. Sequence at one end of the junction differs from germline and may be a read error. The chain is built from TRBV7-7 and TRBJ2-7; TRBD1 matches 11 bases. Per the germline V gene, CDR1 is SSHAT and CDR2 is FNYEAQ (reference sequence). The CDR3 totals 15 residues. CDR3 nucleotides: TGTGCTAGCAGCCTCGGGACAGGGGGTTCCTACGAGCAGTACTTC. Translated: CASSLGTGGSYEQYF.

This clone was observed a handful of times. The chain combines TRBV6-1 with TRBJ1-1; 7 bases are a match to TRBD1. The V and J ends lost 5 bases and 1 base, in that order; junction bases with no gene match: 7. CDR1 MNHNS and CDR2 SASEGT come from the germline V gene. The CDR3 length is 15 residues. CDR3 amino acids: CASSPRTGRNTEAFF. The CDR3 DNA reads TGTGCCAGCAGTCCCCGGACAGGAAGGAACACTGAAGCTTTCTTT.

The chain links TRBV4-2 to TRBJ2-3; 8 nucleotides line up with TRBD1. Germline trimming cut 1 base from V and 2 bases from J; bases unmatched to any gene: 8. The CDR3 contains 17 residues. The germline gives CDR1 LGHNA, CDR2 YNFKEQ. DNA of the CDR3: TGTGCCAGCAGCCAAGCGGGGACAGGATTGCCCACAGATACGCAGTATTTT. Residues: CASSQAGTGLPTDTQYF.

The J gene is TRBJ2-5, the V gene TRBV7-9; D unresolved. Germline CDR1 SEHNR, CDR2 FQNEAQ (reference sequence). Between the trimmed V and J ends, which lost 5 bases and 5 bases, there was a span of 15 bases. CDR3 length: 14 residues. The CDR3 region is CASSPDRWRETQYF. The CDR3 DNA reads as TGTGCCAGCAGCCCAGATAGATGGCGGGAGACCCAGTACTTC.

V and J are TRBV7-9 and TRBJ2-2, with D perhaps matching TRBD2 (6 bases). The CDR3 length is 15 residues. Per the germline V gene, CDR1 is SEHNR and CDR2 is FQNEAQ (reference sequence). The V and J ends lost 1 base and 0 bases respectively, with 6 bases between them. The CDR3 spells CASSLGGANTGELFF. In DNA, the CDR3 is TGTGCCAGCAGCTTAGGCGGGGCGAACACCGGGGAGCTGTTTTTT.

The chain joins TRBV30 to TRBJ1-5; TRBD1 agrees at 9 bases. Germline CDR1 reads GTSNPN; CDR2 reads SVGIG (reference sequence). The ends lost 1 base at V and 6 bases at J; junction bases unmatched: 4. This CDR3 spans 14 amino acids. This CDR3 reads CAWSAGTGSQPQHF. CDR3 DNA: TGTGCCTGGAGTGCCGGGACAGGGAGTCAGCCCCAGCATTTT.

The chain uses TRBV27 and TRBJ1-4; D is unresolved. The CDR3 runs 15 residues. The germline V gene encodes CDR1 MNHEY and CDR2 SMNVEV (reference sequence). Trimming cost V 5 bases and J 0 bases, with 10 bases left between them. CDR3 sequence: CASSPATTTNEKLFF. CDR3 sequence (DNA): TGTGCCAGCAGTCCCGCGACAACAACTAATGAAAAACTGTTTTTT.

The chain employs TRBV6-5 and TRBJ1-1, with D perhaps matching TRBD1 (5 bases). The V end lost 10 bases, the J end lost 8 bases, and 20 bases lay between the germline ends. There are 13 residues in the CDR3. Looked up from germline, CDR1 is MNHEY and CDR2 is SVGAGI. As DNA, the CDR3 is TGTGCCACCCAGGGAACCGGGCCGAGAGAAGCTTTCTTT. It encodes CATQGTGPREAFF.